This T cell receptor beta chain was sequenced in a study of blood T cell repertoires in COVID-19 (dated by TCRdb to 2018 to 2020). Describing the broader study: The collaborator samples originated in the United States, Italy and Spain and spanned the acute and convalescent phases of COVID-19. The prospective study material was composed of cDNA or gDNA derived from T cells, B-cell-depleted T cells, or PBMCs. Where available, HLA class I and class II types were taken from metadata supplied by the sample provider and were not determined by assay-based typing. The samples were drawn from the first 160 participants of the ongoing ImmuneRACE study and from 1,254 subjects provided by 6 global collaborators. Sample metadata almost always included a de-identified subject ID, COVID-19 status, age in years and sex. The repertoires were released in a freely available public database intended as a resource for research on the immune response to SARS-CoV-2. The dataset comprised deeply sampled blood TCRbeta repertoires from subjects exposed to, actively infected with, or recovered from COVID-19.

Whole blood was collected in K2EDTA tubes by collaborating institutions according to the institutions' own protocols. For TCRbeta analysis, collaborators shipped samples as frozen whole blood, isolated PBMCs, or DNA extracted from either of those sample types. V is cut back by 6 bases and J by 4 bases, with 7 bases in the junction unmatched. CDR1 and CDR2, looked up from the germline V gene, are MNHEY and SVGAGI. Including the terminal cysteine and phenylalanine, the CDR3 comprises 15 residues. Just the 45-base CDR3 DNA is kept, in frame starting at base 1. Comment on this clone: The antigen it binds to is not known. Base qualities are not recorded, but no much larger clone differs from it by a single base.

Broad study findings and their caveats: How much clinical and demographic metadata was included differed by source and by participant, and the metadata was provided uncurated.

TCRbeta CDR3 regions were amplified from genomic DNA using the immunoSEQ Assay, a bias-controlled multiplex PCR. In the paper's pipeline: The number of nucleated cells in each sample was estimated from the amplification of reference gene primers within the assay. Sequence reads were collapsed and filtered to measure the absolute abundance of every unique TCRbeta CDR3 rearrangement. For each sample, productive Simpson clonality was calculated as the square root of Simpson's diversity index across productive rearrangements. In its TCRdb copy, this immuneACCESS table keeps in-frame sequences only and misses some clones. Where compared with another copy, unresolved V genes explain less than half of these, and the others have no known cause. D and trimming come from the DNA, and the V and J calls and clone size come from that table. Within this sample are over 25,000 clones, with about 88% of them counted one time only. Approximately 7.7% of the sample is in the top ten clones.

This clonotype was obtained from a woman aged 45-65 years with active COVID-19. The source material was peripheral blood. The chain couples TRBV6-5 to TRBJ1-5, and TRBD1 aligns with 9 junction nucleotides. The nucleotides read TGTGCCAGCAGACCCGGGGACAGGGCTAATCAGCCCCAGCATTTT. It codes for CASRPGDRANQPQHF.